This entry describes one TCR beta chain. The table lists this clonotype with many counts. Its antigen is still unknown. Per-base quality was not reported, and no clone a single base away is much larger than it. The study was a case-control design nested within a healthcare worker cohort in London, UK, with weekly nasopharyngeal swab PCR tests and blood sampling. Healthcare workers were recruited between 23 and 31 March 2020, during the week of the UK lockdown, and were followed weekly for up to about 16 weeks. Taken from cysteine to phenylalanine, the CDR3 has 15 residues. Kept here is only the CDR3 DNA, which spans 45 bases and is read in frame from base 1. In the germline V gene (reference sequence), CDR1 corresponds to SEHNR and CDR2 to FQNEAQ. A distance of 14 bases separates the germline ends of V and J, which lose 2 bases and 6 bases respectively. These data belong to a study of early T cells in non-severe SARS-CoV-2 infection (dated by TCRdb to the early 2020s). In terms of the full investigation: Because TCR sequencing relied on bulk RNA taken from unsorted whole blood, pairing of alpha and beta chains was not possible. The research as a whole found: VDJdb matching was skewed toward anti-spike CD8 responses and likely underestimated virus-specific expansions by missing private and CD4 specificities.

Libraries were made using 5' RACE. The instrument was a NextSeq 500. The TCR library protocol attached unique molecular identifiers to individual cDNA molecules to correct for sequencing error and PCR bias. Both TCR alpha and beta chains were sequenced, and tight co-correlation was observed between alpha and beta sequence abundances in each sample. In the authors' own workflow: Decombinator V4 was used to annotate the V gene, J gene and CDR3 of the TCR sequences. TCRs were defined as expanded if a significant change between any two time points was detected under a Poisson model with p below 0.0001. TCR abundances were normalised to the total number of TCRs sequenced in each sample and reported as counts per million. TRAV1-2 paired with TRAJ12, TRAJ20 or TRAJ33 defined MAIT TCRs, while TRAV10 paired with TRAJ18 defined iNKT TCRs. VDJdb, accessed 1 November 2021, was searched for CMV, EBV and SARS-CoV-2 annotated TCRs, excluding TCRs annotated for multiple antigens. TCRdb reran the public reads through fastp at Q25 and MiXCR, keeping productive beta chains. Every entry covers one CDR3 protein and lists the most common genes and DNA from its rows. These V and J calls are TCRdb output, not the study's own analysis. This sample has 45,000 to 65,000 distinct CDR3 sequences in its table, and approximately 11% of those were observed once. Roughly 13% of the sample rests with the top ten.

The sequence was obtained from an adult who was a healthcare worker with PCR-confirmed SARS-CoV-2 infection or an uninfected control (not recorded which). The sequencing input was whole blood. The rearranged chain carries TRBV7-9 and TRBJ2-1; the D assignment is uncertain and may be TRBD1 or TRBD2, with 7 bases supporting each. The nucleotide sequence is TGTGCCAGCAGCTTAAGTTCAGGGGGGGCCAATGAGCAGTTCTTC. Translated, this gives CASSLSSGGANEQFF.